The rows below give T cell receptor beta chains drawn from one sample of a study of shared clonotypes between healthy human individuals. Sequenced by immunoSEQ multiplex PCR; TCRdb stores in-frame clones only, minus some. Of roughly 1,100,000 clones in the sample, more than 65% were seen once. Input material: memory CD4+ T cells sorted from blood. Receptor source: a man between 18 and 35 years old in good health. Both conserved end residues are part of each CDR3. The order of the fields is V gene, J gene, clone size, D gene, CDR3 DNA, CDR3 protein. A D gene is named only where the DNA matches it firmly. Expanded clones get a size class; other rows say once, few or many, or leave the size out.

TRBV4-2	TRBJ2-7	.	TRBD2	TGTGCCAGCAGCCCGAGCGGGGGGGTGGGGTACGAGCAGTACTTC	CASSPSGGVGYEQYF
TRBV5-6	TRBJ2-2	.	.	TGTGCCAGCAGCTTGGCCGGCCAGGGTATGCCCGGGGAGCTGTTTTTT	CASSLAGQGMPGELFF
TRBV10-3	TRBJ2-3	.	TRBD2	TGTGCCATCAGTGTCGGGACTAGCGGGGGTAGCACAGATACGCAGTATTTT	CAISVGTSGGSTDTQYF
TRBV7-9	TRBJ2-7	.	TRBD1	TGTGCCAGCAGCCCAGGGACAGGGACCTCCTACGAGCAGTACTTC	CASSPGTGTSYEQYF
TRBV9	TRBJ2-1	.	TRBD2	TGTGCCAGCAGCGTAGACCCGACTAGCGGGGGGGCCAGGAATGAGCAGTTCTTC	CASSVDPTSGGARNEQFF
TRBV19	TRBJ2-3	few	TRBD2	TGTGCCAGTAGTATAGGAGGAGGCGGGGGGGTCACAGATACGCAGTATTTT	CASSIGGGGGVTDTQYF
TRBV30	TRBJ2-6	.	.	TGTGCCTGGAGAGGGTACTCCCTCTCTGGGGCCAACGTCCTGACTTTC	CAWRGYSLSGANVLTF
TRBV7-9	TRBJ2-3	.	.	TGTGCCAGCAGCCCAACGGGGACTAGCACAGATACGCAGTATTTT	CASSPTGTSTDTQYF
TRBV7-9	TRBJ2-4	.	.	TGTGCCAGCAGCCCCCGGAGTGGGCAACTAGCCAAAAACATTCAGTACTTC	CASSPRSGQLAKNIQYF
TRBV10-2	TRBJ1-5	.	.	TGCGCCAGCAATGATTATCAGGGAGGTAACAATCAGCCCCAGCATTTT	CASNDYQGGNNQPQHF
TRBV10-1	TRBJ2-4	.	TRBD1	TGCGCCATCTCAGGGGGAGCCAAAAACATTCAGTACTTC	CAISGGAKNIQYF
TRBV6-4	TRBJ1-6	.	.	TGTGCCAGCAGCGAGGGGTACTATAATTCACCCCTCCACTTT	CASSEGYYNSPLHF
TRBV6-1	TRBJ2-7	once	TRBD1	TGTGCCAGCAGTGAAGCTCCGGGGACAGGGGTCGAGCAGTACTTC	CASSEAPGTGVEQYF
TRBV25-1	TRBJ2-1	.	.	TGTGCCAGCAGTGACTACAGTCGTGGTGAGCAGTTCTTC	CASSDYSRGEQFF
TRBV5-1	TRBJ2-6	.	.	TGCGCCAGCAGCTCAGGGTCGGGGGCCAACGTCCTGACTTTC	CASSSGSGANVLTF
TRBV5-4	TRBJ1-5	few	TRBD1	TGTGCCAGCAGCTTGGGACAGGGCCAGCCCCAGCATTTT	CASSLGQGQPQHF
TRBV2	TRBJ1-4	.	.	TGTGCCAGCTACGGGCGGGGCGAAAAACTGTTTTTT	CASYGRGEKLFF
TRBV2	TRBJ2-5	.	TRBD2	TGTGCCAGCAGAGAACGGGAGGGCCGGGGCTGGCAAGAGACCCAGTACTTC	CASREREGRGWQETQYF
TRBV18	TRBJ2-5	once	.	TGTGCCAGCTCACCTGGACAAGAGACCCAGTACTTC	CASSPGQETQYF
TRBV11-1	TRBJ1-4	.	TRBD1	TGTGCCAGCAGCGTCTCGGGACAGCTGAATGAAAAACTGTTTTTT	CASSVSGQLNEKLFF
TRBV2	TRBJ1-2	.	.	TGTGCCAGTGGTAACTATGGCTACACCTTC	CASGNYGYTF
TRBV29-1	TRBJ1-1	many	.	TGCAGCGTGAGCGGACAGATGAACACTGAAGCTTTCTTT	CSVSGQMNTEAFF
TRBV6-5	TRBJ2-1	once	TRBD2	TGTGCCAGCAGCTCACCCACTAGCGGGGCTAATGAGCAGTTCTTC	CASSSPTSGANEQFF
TRBV6-5	TRBJ2-1	.	.	TGTGCCAGCAGTTTTTCAGGGGGGTGGTTCTTC	CASSFSGGWFF
TRBV18	TRBJ1-6	.	.	TGTGCCAGCCGCTCCGAAGCGGGGGTTGAACCCCTCCACTTT	CASRSEAGVEPLHF
TRBV9	TRBJ1-3	.	.	TGTGCCAGCAGCCCCACAGGCTCTGGAAACACCATATATTTT	CASSPTGSGNTIYF
TRBV2	TRBJ1-2	many	TRBD1	TGTGCCAGCAGTGAGGGACAGGGCTCTTATGGCTACACCTTC	CASSEGQGSYGYTF
TRBV25-1	TRBJ2-5	.	TRBD2	TGTGCCAGCAGTGAATATCCCGCGGGGGGTCGACCAGAGACCCAGTACTTC	CASSEYPAGGRPETQYF
TRBV25-1	TRBJ1-3	.	TRBD1	TGTGCCAGCAGTTCCCGGACAGGGCTCTCTGGAAACACCATATATTTT	CASSSRTGLSGNTIYF
TRBV2	TRBJ1-5	once	.	TGTGCCAGCAGTGAGGGGGGGAACAGCAATCAGCCCCAGCATTTT	CASSEGGNSNQPQHF
TRBV28	TRBJ2-7	.	.	TGTGCCAGCAGTCTAGGGGTCGAGCAGTACTTC	CASSLGVEQYF